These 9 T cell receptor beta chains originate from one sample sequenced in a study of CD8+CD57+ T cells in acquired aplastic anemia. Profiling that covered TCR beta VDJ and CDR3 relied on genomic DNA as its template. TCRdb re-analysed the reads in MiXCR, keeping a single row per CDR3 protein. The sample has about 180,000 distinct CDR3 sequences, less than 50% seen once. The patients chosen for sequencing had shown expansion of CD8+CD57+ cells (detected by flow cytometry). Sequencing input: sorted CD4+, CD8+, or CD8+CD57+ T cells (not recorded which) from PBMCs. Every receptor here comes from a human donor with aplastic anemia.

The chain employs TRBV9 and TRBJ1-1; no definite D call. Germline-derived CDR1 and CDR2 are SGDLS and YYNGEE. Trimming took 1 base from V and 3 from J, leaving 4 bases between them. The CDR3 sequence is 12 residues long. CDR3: CASSVWDTEAFF. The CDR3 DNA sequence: TGTGCCAGCAGCGTATGGGACACTGAAGCTTTCTTT.

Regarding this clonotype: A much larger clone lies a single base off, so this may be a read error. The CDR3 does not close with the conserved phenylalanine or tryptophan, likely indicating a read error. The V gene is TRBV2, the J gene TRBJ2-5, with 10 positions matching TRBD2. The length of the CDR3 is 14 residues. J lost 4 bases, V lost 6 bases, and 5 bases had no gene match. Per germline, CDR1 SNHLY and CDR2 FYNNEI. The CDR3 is CASSRASGGETQYL. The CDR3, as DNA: TGTGCCAGCAGCCGGGCTAGCGGGGGAGAGACCCAGTACCTC.

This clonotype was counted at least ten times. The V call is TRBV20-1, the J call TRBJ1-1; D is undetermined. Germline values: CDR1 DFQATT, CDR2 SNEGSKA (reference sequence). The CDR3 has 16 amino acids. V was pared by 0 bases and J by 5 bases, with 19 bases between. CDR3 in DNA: TGCAGTGCTAGAGAATCGTCCGGGAAGGGTGGAACTGAAGCTTTCTTT. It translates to CSARESSGKGGTEAFF.

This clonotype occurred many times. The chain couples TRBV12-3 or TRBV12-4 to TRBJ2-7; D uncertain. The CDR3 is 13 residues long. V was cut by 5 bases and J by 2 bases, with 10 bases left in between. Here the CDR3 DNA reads TGTGCCAGCAGTCCGCCTGGGCCCTACGAGCAGTACTTC. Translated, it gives CASSPPGPYEQYF.

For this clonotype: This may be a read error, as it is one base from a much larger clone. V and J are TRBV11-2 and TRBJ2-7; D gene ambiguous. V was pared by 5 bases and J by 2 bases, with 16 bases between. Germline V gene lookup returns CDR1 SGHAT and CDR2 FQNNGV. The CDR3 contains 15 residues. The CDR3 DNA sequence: TGTGCCAGCAGCCTCTTTGGGGTAGTGGCCTACGAGCAGTACTTC. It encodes CASSLFGVVAYEQYF.

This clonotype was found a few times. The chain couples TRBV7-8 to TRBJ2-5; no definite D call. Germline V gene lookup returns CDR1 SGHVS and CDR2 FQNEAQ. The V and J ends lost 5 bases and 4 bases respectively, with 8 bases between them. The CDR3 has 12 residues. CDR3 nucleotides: TGTGCCAGCAGCCCGATGGGAGAGACCCAGTACTTC. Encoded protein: CASSPMGETQYF.

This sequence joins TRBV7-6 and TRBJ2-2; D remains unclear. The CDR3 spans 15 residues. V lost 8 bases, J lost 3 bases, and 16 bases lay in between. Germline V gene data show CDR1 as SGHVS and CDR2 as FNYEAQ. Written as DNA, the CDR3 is TGTGCCAGCGGCGAGAGGTGGGCAGACACCGGGGAGCTGTTTTTT. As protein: CASGERWADTGELFF.

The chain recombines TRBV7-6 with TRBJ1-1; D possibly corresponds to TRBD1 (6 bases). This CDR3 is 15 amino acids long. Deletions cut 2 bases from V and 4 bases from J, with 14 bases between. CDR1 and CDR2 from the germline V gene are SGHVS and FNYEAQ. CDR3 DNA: TGTGCCAGCAGCTTATCCCGGGACATAGGCACTGAAGCTTTCTTT. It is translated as CASSLSRDIGTEAFF.

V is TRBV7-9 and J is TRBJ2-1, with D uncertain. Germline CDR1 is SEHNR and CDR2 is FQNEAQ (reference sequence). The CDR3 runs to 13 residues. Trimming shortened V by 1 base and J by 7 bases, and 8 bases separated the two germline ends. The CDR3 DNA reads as TGTGCCAGCAGCTTAGGATCCGGTAATGAGCAGTTCTTC. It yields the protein CASSLGSGNEQFF.